This passage covers 15 T cell receptor beta chains from one sample sequenced in a study of early T cells in non-severe SARS-CoV-2 infection. A single record per CDR3 protein comes from TCRdb applying MiXCR to the 5' RACE reads. Among tens of thousands of distinct CDR3 sequences listed, over 9.5% were seen once. The source material was whole blood, sampled at baseline. Receptors originate from an adult who was a healthcare worker with PCR-confirmed SARS-CoV-2 infection or an uninfected control (not recorded which).

This clonotype was recorded many times. V gene TRBV15 combines with J gene TRBJ1-4; 8 bases line up with TRBD1. The V gene's germline CDR1 is LNHNV and CDR2 YYDKDF (reference sequence). The CDR3 is 16 residues long. The junction had 1 base not matched to a gene; V was cut back by 0 bases and J by 1 base. This CDR3 is CATSRDGTGTNEKLFF. The CDR3 DNA reads as TGTGCCACCAGCAGAGATGGGACAGGAACTAATGAAAAACTGTTTTTT.

This clonotype was recorded at least ten times. The gene calls are TRBV20-1 and TRBJ2-1, with 8 nucleotides matching TRBD2. Germline V lookup: CDR1 DFQATT, CDR2 SNEGSKA (reference sequence). This CDR3 is 15 amino acids long. The V and J ends lost 2 bases and 1 base, in that order; junction bases with no gene match: 4. In nucleotides, the CDR3 is TGCAGTGCTAGAATTGCGGGGGGTTCCTACAATGAGCAGTTCTTC. This codes for CSARIAGGSYNEQFF.

The chain carries TRBV7-9 and TRBJ2-3; D remains ambiguous. Trimming removed 4 bases at V and 5 bases at J, with 13 bases between. Per germline, CDR1 SEHNR and CDR2 FQNEAQ (reference sequence). The CDR3 has 14 amino acids. The CDR3: CASSSPQARDTQYF. For the CDR3, the DNA is TGTGCCAGCAGCTCCCCCCAAGCCCGAGATACGCAGTATTTT.

In this sample, this clonotype turned up a few times. The rearrangement uses TRBV5-4 and TRBJ2-4; TRBD1 matches at 10 bases. V shed 4 bases, J shed 0 bases, and the junction held 4 bases outside the gene matches. The germline gives CDR1 SGHNT, CDR2 YYREEE (reference sequence). CDR3 length equals 16 residues. This CDR3 is CASSKGTGEAKNIQYF. The DNA for the CDR3 is TGTGCCAGCAGCAAGGGGACAGGGGAAGCCAAAAACATTCAGTACTTC.

This clonotype was counted many times. V is TRBV20-1 and J is TRBJ2-7, with 8 bases that match TRBD2. The CDR3 spans 13 residues. With V trimmed by 4 bases and J by 4 bases, 6 bases remained unmatched. Germline values: CDR1 DFQATT, CDR2 SNEGSKA (reference sequence). DNA for the CDR3: TGCAGTGCTACCGGGACTAGTCTTTACGAGCAGTACTTC. This sequence encodes CSATGTSLYEQYF.

There are a few counts of this clonotype. This chain connects TRBV6-2 or TRBV6-3 to TRBJ1-5; a weak D match, TRBD1 (6 bases). The CDR3 has 16 residues. The germline gives CDR1 MNHEY, CDR2 SVGEGT. Trimming took off 5 bases at V and 5 bases at J, with 19 bases between the two ends. As DNA, the CDR3 is TGTGCCAGCAGTCAAGGCCGCCGGGACATACATCAGCCCCAGCATTTT. This encodes CASSQGRRDIHQPQHF.

The chain carries TRBV5-1 and TRBJ1-4; the D is unclear. This CDR3 is built from 16 residues. Trimming took off 0 bases at V and 0 bases at J, with 9 bases between the two ends. The germline V gene encodes CDR1 SGHRS and CDR2 YFSETQ. The DNA for the CDR3 is TGCGCCAGCAGCTTGGAGCCGGATGCAACTAATGAAAAACTGTTTTTT. This translates into CASSLEPDATNEKLFF.

This clonotype showed up just a few times. V gene TRBV30 combines with J gene TRBJ2-5; the match to TRBD2 covers 8 bases. The CDR3 runs to 13 residues. Germline V gene data show CDR1 as GTSNPN and CDR2 as SVGIG (reference sequence). The V gene end was trimmed by 2 bases and the J gene end by 4 bases; junction bases not matched to a gene: 3. The CDR3 reads CAWSKGLGETQYF. DNA of the CDR3: TGTGCCTGGAGTAAGGGACTAGGAGAGACCCAGTACTTC.

V is TRBV9 and J is TRBJ2-7; D might be TRBD1 (6 bases). CDR3 length: 13 residues. Trimming cost V 4 bases and J 3 bases, with 11 bases left between them. From germline, CDR1 is SGDLS and CDR2 YYNGEE. The CDR3 here is CASSPRQDYEQYF. CDR3 sequence (DNA): TGTGCCAGCAGCCCCCGACAGGACTACGAGCAGTACTTC.

This chain links TRBV7-2 with TRBJ2-3, with 7 bases aligning to TRBD2. V dropped 1 base and J dropped 0; count of bases not matched to a gene: 7. The length of the CDR3 is 17 residues. Germline CDR1 and CDR2: SGHTA and FQGNSA. This CDR3 reads CASSLDGASGSTDTQYF. DNA for the CDR3: TGTGCCAGCAGCTTAGATGGGGCTAGCGGAAGCACAGATACGCAGTATTTT.

This rearrangement joins TRBV5-1 to TRBJ1-2, with no clear D. With 0 bases removed from V and 4 bases from J, the gap between germline ends came to 7 bases. Germline V gene lookup returns CDR1 SGHRS and CDR2 YFSETQ. The CDR3 consists of 13 residues. CDR3 sequence (DNA): TGCGCCAGCAGCTTGGGTGAAACCTATGGCTACACCTTC. It specifies CASSLGETYGYTF.

Only a few counts were recorded for this clonotype. The CDR3 nucleotides read TGCGCCAGCAGCTTGAAGGCGGCCAGTACGCAAGAGACCCAGTACTTC. Protein: CASSLKAASTQETQYF. The chain couples TRBV5-1 to TRBJ2-5; D gene ambiguous. Trimming left V 1 base short and J 2 bases short, with 15 bases between. The CDR3 extends over 16 amino acids. Germline V gene lookup returns CDR1 SGHRS and CDR2 YFSETQ. The entire variable domain, with the rest obtained from reference TRBV5-1 and TRBJ2-5, is as follows: KAGVTQTPRYLIKTRGQQVTLSCSPISGHRSVSWYQQTPGQGLQFLFEYFSETQRNKGNFPGRFSGRQFSNSRSEMNVSTLELGDSALYLCASSLKAASTQETQYFGPGTRLLVL.

This sequence joins TRBV7-2 and TRBJ1-3; TRBD1 agrees at 10 bases. The ends lost 3 bases at V and 1 base at J; junction bases unmatched: 6. The CDR3 runs to 17 residues. Germline loops: CDR1 SGHTA, CDR2 FQGNSA. CDR3 nucleotides: TGTGCCAGCAGCTTCCCGACAGGGGGCCTGTCTGGAAACACCATATATTTT. Translated: CASSFPTGGLSGNTIYF.

The J gene is TRBJ2-2, the V gene TRBV5-1, with D possibly TRBD1 on 5 matching bases. The V gene's germline CDR1 is SGHRS and CDR2 YFSETQ. The V end lost 4 bases, the J end lost 0 bases, and 10 bases lay between the germline ends. CDR3 length equals 15 residues. The CDR3: CASSQGRPNTGELFF. DNA for the CDR3: TGCGCCAGCAGCCAGGGTCGGCCGAACACCGGGGAGCTGTTTTTT.

This clonotype was seen a handful of times. This chain joins TRBV6-1 and TRBJ1-4; weak D call: TRBD1 (6 bases). The length of the CDR3 is 20 residues. V was trimmed by 1 base and J by 5 bases, leaving 26 bases between them. The germline CDR1 and CDR2 sequences are MNHNS and SASEGT. CDR3 protein: CASSEVNNRVRSRLNEKLFF. The CDR3, as DNA: TGTGCCAGCAGTGAAGTTAACAACAGGGTGAGATCAAGATTAAATGAAAAACTGTTTTTT.